The 6 T cell receptor beta chains below were found in one sample sequenced in a study of T cell clones after liver transplantation. Sequencing used immunoSEQ multiplex PCR; TCRdb keeps in-frame clones, though not all of them. The repertoire consists of tens of thousands of clones, with roughly 71% occurring once and the leading ten covering about a tenth. Sequenced here: CD4+ T cells from blood, sampled at the 22-month timepoint. These receptors were taken from a human patient who received a liver transplant. Some T cells may have originated in the graft donor.

The chain couples TRBV19 to TRBJ1-5, with D uncertain. CDR1 and CDR2 from the germline V gene are LNHDA and SQIVND (reference sequence). V was cut by 6 bases and J by 1 base, with 10 bases left in between. The CDR3 is made up of 14 amino acids. The DNA of the CDR3 is TGTGCCAGTAGCCAAGGGAACAGCAATCAGCCCCAGCATTTT. Translating it yields CASSQGNSNQPQHF. The variable domain in full, completed from reference TRBV19 and TRBJ1-5, reads DGGITQSPKYLFRKEGQNVTLSCEQNLNHDAMYWYRQDPGQGLRLIYYSQIVNDFQKGDIAEGYSVSREKKESFPLTVTSAQKNPTAFYLCASSQGNSNQPQHFGDGTRLSIL.

The chain has TRBV7-9 and TRBJ1-5; TRBD1 matches at 7 bases. The CDR3 runs to 14 residues. J gave up 5 bases and V 5 bases, and 6 bases lay outside the gene matches. The germline V gene has CDR1 SEHNR and CDR2 FQNEAQ (reference sequence). CDR3 region: CASSTGQTYQPQHF. The DNA of the CDR3 is TGTGCCAGCAGCACGGGACAGACTTATCAGCCCCAGCATTTT.

This clone has a handful of counts. The V and J genes are TRBV28 and TRBJ1-6; 12 bases are a match to TRBD1. The ends lost 6 bases at V and 9 bases at J; junction bases unmatched: 3. The CDR3 contains 14 residues. CDR1 is MDHEN and CDR2 is SYDVKM in the germline V gene. The CDR3 spells CASRGQGAGSPLHF. CDR3 nucleotides: TGTGCCAGCAGGGGACAGGGGGCGGGTTCACCCCTCCACTTT.

This chain uses TRBV7-2 with TRBJ2-7; 7 nucleotides align to TRBD2. The CDR3 covers 12 residues. V lost 5 bases and J lost 6; bases outside the gene matches: 4. Looked up from germline, CDR1 is SGHTA and CDR2 is FQGNSA. The chain's CDR3 is CASSQSGAEQYF. CDR3 sequence (DNA): TGTGCCAGCAGCCAGAGCGGGGCCGAGCAGTACTTC.

The V call is TRBV7-2, the J call TRBJ1-2; 9 nucleotides agree with TRBD1. This CDR3 has 13 amino acids. The germline V gene encodes CDR1 SGHTA and CDR2 FQGNSA. Trimming removed 7 bases from V and 10 bases from J; junction bases left unmatched: 10. The CDR3 loop is CASTIPGQGPYTF. DNA for the CDR3: TGTGCCAGCACCATCCCGGGACAGGGTCCCTACACCTTC.

CDR3 protein: CASSGVRWGQETQYF. For the CDR3, the DNA is TGTGCCAGCAGTGGGGTCAGGTGGGGCCAAGAGACCCAGTACTTC. V is TRBV28 and J is TRBJ2-5, with D unclear. V dropped 5 bases and J dropped 1 base, with 14 bases sitting between them. This CDR3 region has 15 residues. The germline V gene encodes CDR1 MDHEN and CDR2 SYDVKM.